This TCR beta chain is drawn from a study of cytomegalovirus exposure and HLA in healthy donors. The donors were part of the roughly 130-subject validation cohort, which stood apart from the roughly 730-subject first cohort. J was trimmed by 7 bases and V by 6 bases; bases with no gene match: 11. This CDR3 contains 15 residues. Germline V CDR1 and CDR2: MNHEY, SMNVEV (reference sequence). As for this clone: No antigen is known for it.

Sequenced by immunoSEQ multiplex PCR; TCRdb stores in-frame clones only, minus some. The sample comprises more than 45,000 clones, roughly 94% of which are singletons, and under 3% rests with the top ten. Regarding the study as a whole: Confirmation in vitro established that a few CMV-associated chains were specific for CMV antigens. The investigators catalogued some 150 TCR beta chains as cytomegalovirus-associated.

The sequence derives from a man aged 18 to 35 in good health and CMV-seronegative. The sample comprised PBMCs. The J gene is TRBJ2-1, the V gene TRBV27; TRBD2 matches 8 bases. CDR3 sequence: CASRLAAGGRNEQFF. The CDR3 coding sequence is TGTGCCAGCAGACTAGCGGCGGGAGGTAGGAATGAGCAGTTCTTC.